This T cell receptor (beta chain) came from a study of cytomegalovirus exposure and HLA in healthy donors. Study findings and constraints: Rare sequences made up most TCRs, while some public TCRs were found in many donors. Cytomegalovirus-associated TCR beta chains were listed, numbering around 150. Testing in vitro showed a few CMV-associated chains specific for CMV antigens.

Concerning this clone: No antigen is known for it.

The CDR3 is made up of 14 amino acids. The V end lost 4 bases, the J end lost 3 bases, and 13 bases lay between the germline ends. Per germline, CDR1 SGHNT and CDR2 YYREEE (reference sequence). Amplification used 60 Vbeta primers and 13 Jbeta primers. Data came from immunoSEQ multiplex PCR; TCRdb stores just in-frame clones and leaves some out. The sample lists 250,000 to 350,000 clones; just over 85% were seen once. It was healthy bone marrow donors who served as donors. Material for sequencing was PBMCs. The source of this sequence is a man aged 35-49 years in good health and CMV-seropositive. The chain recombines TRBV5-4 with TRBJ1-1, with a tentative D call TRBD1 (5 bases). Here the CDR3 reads CASSGRGGDTEAFF. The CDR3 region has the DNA TGTGCCAGCAGCGGGCGGGGGGGGGACACTGAAGCTTTCTTT.